The 22 T cell receptor beta chains below were found in one sample sequenced in a study of blood T cell repertoires in COVID-19. The method was immunoSEQ multiplex PCR; TCRdb's version includes in-frame clones alone and lacks a portion of them. This sample yields some 160,000 clones, of which roughly 80% are seen a single time; over 7% belongs to the top ten. Sequenced sample: peripheral blood. All receptors come from a woman older than 75 with COVID-19, enrolled during active disease.

V usage is TRBV2 and J usage is TRBJ1-1, with 8 positions matching TRBD1. The CDR3 is made up of 14 amino acids. Germline CDR1 reads SNHLY; CDR2 reads FYNNEI. V trimming: 6 bases; J trimming: 4 bases; junction bases outside the gene matches: 7. The CDR3 DNA reads TGTGCCAGCAGCGCGTTCCAGGGGGCCACTGAAGCTTTCTTT. Protein: CASSAFQGATEAFF.

The chain recombines TRBV5-8 with TRBJ2-7, with 12 bases matching TRBD1. The germline CDR1 and CDR2 sequences are SGHTS and YDEGEE. The CDR3 has 15 residues. Losses at the gene ends were 4 bases for V and 7 bases for J; bases not matched to a gene: 9. The CDR3 here is CASSRPGQGAEEQYF. Written as DNA, the CDR3 is TGTGCCAGCAGCCGGCCGGGACAGGGGGCGGAGGAGCAGTACTTC.

The chain couples TRBV7-8 to TRBJ2-3; D might be TRBD2 (5 bases). This CDR3 contains 15 residues. Germline CDR1 SGHVS, CDR2 FQNEAQ. Trimming took off 2 bases at V and 5 bases at J, with 14 bases between the two ends. Written as DNA, the CDR3 is TGTGCCAGCAGCTTAAACATTGCCGCGGGAGATACGCAGTATTTT. Translated, it gives CASSLNIAAGDTQYF. The complete variable domain, with remaining parts taken from reference TRBV7-8 and TRBJ2-3, reads GAGVSQSPRYKVAKRGQDVALRCDPISGHVSLFWYQQALGQGPEFLTYFQNEAQLDKSGLPSDRFFAERPEGSVSTLKIQRTQQEDSAVYLCASSLNIAAGDTQYFGPGTRLTVL.

The chain links TRBV5-1 to TRBJ1-1; 9 bases are shared with TRBD1. This CDR3 comprises 15 residues. Trimming removed 4 bases from V and 5 bases from J; junction bases left unmatched: 9. Germline loops: CDR1 SGHRS, CDR2 YFSETQ. CDR3 in DNA: TGCGCCAGCAGCGCCCTGGGACAGGGTGTTACTGAAGCTTTCTTT. It encodes CASSALGQGVTEAFF.

This chain links TRBV6-5 with TRBJ2-3, with D perhaps TRBD1 (5 bases). The V gene lost 6 bases and the J gene lost 6 bases, with 16 bases spanning the gap. This CDR3 is built from 14 residues. Germline V gene data show CDR1 as MNHEY and CDR2 as SVGAGI. DNA of the CDR3: TGTGCCAGCAGCCTCGACAGAACCCCTGATACGCAGTATTTT. Translated: CASSLDRTPDTQYF.

The chain carries TRBV4-1 and TRBJ1-2; TRBD1 might be the D (6 bases). CDR3 length: 16 amino acids. The ends were cut back, 0 bases at V and 6 bases at J, with 17 bases in the middle. Germline CDR1 MGHRA, CDR2 YSYEKL. CDR3 protein: CASSQEFNRVGNGYTF. CDR3 coding DNA: TGCGCCAGCAGCCAAGAGTTTAACAGGGTCGGGAATGGCTACACCTTC.

The chain carries TRBV19 and TRBJ1-4, with a weak D call TRBD1 (6 bases). There are 16 residues in the CDR3. Germline V CDR1 and CDR2: LNHDA, SQIVND (reference sequence). Trimming shortened V by 3 bases and J by 6 bases, and 17 bases separated the two germline ends. DNA of the CDR3: TGTGCCAGTAGTATCGAGGGACATCTTTCCGATGAAAAACTGTTTTTT. Protein product: CASSIEGHLSDEKLFF.

V is TRBV5-3 and J is TRBJ2-7, with 7 nucleotides matching TRBD2. TRBV5-3 is marked as an open reading frame, function uncertain. The ends lost 4 bases at V and 4 bases at J; junction bases unmatched: 11. The CDR3 extends over 15 amino acids. The CDR3 loop reads CARSGRTRETYEQYF. CDR3 nucleotide sequence: TGTGCCAGAAGCGGTCGGACTAGGGAGACGTACGAGCAGTACTTC.

The chain is built from TRBV18 and TRBJ1-5; D not resolved. The CDR3 is 16 residues long. V was cut by 6 bases and J by 3 bases, with 18 bases left in between. Germline V gene data show CDR1 as KGHSH and CDR2 as LQKENI. CDR3 bases: TGTGCCAGCTCCCTGACGGGGAGTGCCCTCAATCAGCCCCAGCATTTT. Its translation is CASSLTGSALNQPQHF. Looking up the rest from reference TRBV18 and TRBJ1-5 gives the full variable domain: NAGVMQNPRHLVRRRGQEARLRCSPMKGHSHVYWYRQLPEEGLKFMVYLQKENIIDESGMPKERFSAEFPKEGPSILRIQQVVRGDSAAYFCASSLTGSALNQPQHFGDGTRLSIL.

This chain connects TRBV5-1 to TRBJ1-1, with TRBD1 identical over 7 bases. Germline V gene sequence: CDR1 SGHRS, CDR2 YFSETQ. The CDR3 has 15 amino acids. J was trimmed by 5 bases and V by 0 bases; bases with no gene match: 7. The CDR3 region is CASSLAPGGGTEAFF. The DNA of the CDR3 is TGCGCCAGCAGCTTGGCCCCAGGGGGAGGAACTGAAGCTTTCTTT.

V gene TRBV7-9 combines with J gene TRBJ1-1, with D uncertain. V shed 7 bases and J shed 6 bases, with 12 bases lying between them. CDR3 length equals 12 residues. Germline-derived CDR1 and CDR2 are SEHNR and FQNEAQ (reference sequence). CDR3 DNA sequence: TGTGCCAGCACCATCAGTGGGCCTGAAGCTTTCTTT. It codes for CASTISGPEAFF.

The V call is TRBV5-1, the J call TRBJ1-4, with a possible D match to TRBD1 (5 bases). Trimming removed 4 bases from V and 5 bases from J, with 12 bases in between. This CDR3 has 14 residues. Germline values: CDR1 SGHRS, CDR2 YFSETQ. CDR3 nucleotides: TGCGCCAGCAGCACTTCAGGGCAGAATGAAAAACTGTTTTTT. Translating it yields CASSTSGQNEKLFF.

Regarding this clone: One end of the junction does not line up with germline, which may come from a read error. The rearrangement uses TRBV9 and TRBJ1-6, with 8 nucleotides matching TRBD1. The germline gives CDR1 SGDLS, CDR2 YYNGEE. The CDR3 is 16 residues long. CDR3 coding DNA: TGTGCCAGCAGCCTCACAGGGGGAACCTACAATTCACCCCTCCACTTT. Protein: CASSLTGGTYNSPLHF. Using reference TRBV9 and TRBJ1-6 for the parts outside the CDR3, the full variable domain is DSGVTQTPKHLITATGQRVTLRCSPRSGDLSVYWYQQSLDQGLQFLIQYYNGEERAKGNILERFSAQQFPDLHSELNLSSLELGDSALYFCASSLTGGTYNSPLHFGNGTRLTVT.

This clone was seen more than once but under ten times. The rearrangement joins TRBV5-1 to TRBJ2-7; the D gene is possibly TRBD2 (5 bases). Trimming cost V 3 bases and J 6 bases, with 16 bases left between them. This CDR3 is 14 amino acids long. Germline-derived CDR1 and CDR2 are SGHRS and YFSETQ. The CDR3 nucleotides are TGCGCCAGCAGCTGGGCCGATACTAGAGCCGAGCAGTACTTC. Protein product: CASSWADTRAEQYF.

The J gene is TRBJ2-7, the V gene TRBV5-4, with TRBD2 matching 11 bases. V lost 4 bases to trimming and J lost 0 bases; unmatched junction nucleotides: 9. The CDR3 totals 17 residues. In germline, CDR1 is SGHNT, CDR2 YYREEE (reference sequence). In nucleotides, the CDR3 is TGTGCCAGCAGCCCCGGACTAGCGGGTATGAGCTCCTACGAGCAGTACTTC. Amino acids: CASSPGLAGMSSYEQYF.

The chain employs TRBV19 and TRBJ1-5; unclear D gene. V gave up 5 bases and J gave up 0 bases, with 11 bases separating them. The CDR3 sequence is 15 residues long. Germline V lookup: CDR1 LNHDA, CDR2 SQIVND (reference sequence). CDR3 nucleotides: TGTGCCAGTAGTTTTCGACAATATAGCAATCAGCCCCAGCATTTT. Protein: CASSFRQYSNQPQHF. Together with reference TRBV19 and TRBJ1-5, the CDR3 gives the full variable domain: DGGITQSPKYLFRKEGQNVTLSCEQNLNHDAMYWYRQDPGQGLRLIYYSQIVNDFQKGDIAEGYSVSREKKESFPLTVTSAQKNPTAFYLCASSFRQYSNQPQHFGDGTRLSIL.

In this sample, this clone turned up once. The V call is TRBV7-8, the J call TRBJ1-2; 9 bases match TRBD1. The germline gives CDR1 SGHVS, CDR2 FQNEAQ. V was clipped by 6 bases and J by 4 bases; unmatched bases: 6. The CDR3 covers 14 residues. The DNA for the CDR3 is TGTGCCAGCAGTCGCCGGGACAGGGTCTATGGCTACACCTTC. Encoded protein: CASSRRDRVYGYTF.

J is TRBJ2-3 and V is TRBV6-7; possibly TRBD2 for D (7 bases). TRBV6-7 is given ORF status, its function remaining uncertain. This CDR3 region has 14 residues. Between the trimmed V and J ends, which lost 9 bases and 0 bases, there was a span of 13 bases. CDR3 sequence (DNA): TGTGCCAGGGCGGGGGACAATAGCACAGATACGCAGTATTTT. Protein: CARAGDNSTDTQYF.

The rearrangement joins TRBV12-5 to TRBJ1-1; TRBD1 is a possible D gene (6 bases). Trimming took 5 bases from V and 9 from J, leaving 10 bases between them. Germline V gene data show CDR1 as LGHNT and CDR2 as FRNRAP. CDR3 length: 11 residues. Written as DNA, the CDR3 is TGTGCTAGTGGTCCCGGGACAAAAGCTTTCTTT. Encoded protein: CASGPGTKAFF.

The chain couples TRBV9 to TRBJ2-3; 7 nucleotides align to TRBD1. Germline values: CDR1 SGDLS, CDR2 YYNGEE. Trimming at V came to 4 bases and at J to 8 bases, leaving 16 bases not matched to a gene. This CDR3 contains 16 residues. CDR3 region: CASSPAFGDSRGTQYF. For the CDR3, the DNA is TGTGCCAGCAGCCCCGCGTTTGGGGACAGCCGTGGTACGCAGTATTTT. Looking up the rest from reference TRBV9 and TRBJ2-3 gives the full variable domain: DSGVTQTPKHLITATGQRVTLRCSPRSGDLSVYWYQQSLDQGLQFLIQYYNGEERAKGNILERFSAQQFPDLHSELNLSSLELGDSALYFCASSPAFGDSRGTQYFGPGTRLTVL.

This rearrangement joins TRBV7-3 to TRBJ2-6; 7 positions agree with TRBD1. Germline values: CDR1 SGHTA, CDR2 FQGTGA. There are 21 residues in the CDR3. V lost 4 bases, J lost 1 base, and 19 bases stayed unmatched. The CDR3 reads CASSSSGYSDRNWSGANVLTF. The CDR3 DNA is TGTGCCAGCAGCTCATCTGGATACTCGGACAGGAACTGGTCTGGGGCCAACGTCCTGACTTTC. The whole variable domain, remainder taken from reference TRBV7-3 and TRBJ2-6, is GAGVSQTPSNKVTEKGKYVELRCDPISGHTALYWYRQSLGQGPEFLIYFQGTGAADDSGLPNDRFFAVRPEGSVSTLKIQRTERGDSAVYLCASSSSGYSDRNWSGANVLTFGAGSRLTVL.

The chain has TRBV24-1 and TRBJ1-3, with D possibly TRBD1 on 5 matching bases. This CDR3 has 15 amino acids. Germline V gene lookup returns CDR1 KGHDR and CDR2 SFDVKD. The ends were cut back, 6 bases at V and 0 bases at J, with 11 bases in the middle. As DNA, the CDR3 is TGTGCCACCAGTTCGACAGCCCGCTCTGGAAACACCATATATTTT. Protein: CATSSTARSGNTIYF.